This note documents a single T cell receptor beta chain sequence. The antigen is unknown. Assay: immunoSEQ multiplex PCR; the TCRdb copy retains only in-frame clones and omits some. Of around 81,000 clones detected, roughly 82% appear once; the ten largest clones hold about 3.1%. This entry is derived from a study of T cell responses to AZD1222 COVID-19 vaccine. General study points: Elevations in Spike-specific TCR breadth and depth followed administration of two AZD1222 doses.

V dropped 5 bases and J dropped 0; count of bases not matched to a gene: 10. The germline CDR1 and CDR2 sequences are SGHTA and FQGNSA. CDR3 length: 17 amino acids. This TCR was sampled from an adult in good health. This material consisted of peripheral blood, taken on day 0 of AZD1222 vaccination. The gene calls are TRBV7-2 and TRBJ2-7, with TRBD2 identical over 10 bases. The DNA for the CDR3 is TGTGCCAGCAGCCCCGGAGCGGGAGGGCCCCTCTCCTACGAGCAGTACTTC. This translates into CASSPGAGGPLSYEQYF.